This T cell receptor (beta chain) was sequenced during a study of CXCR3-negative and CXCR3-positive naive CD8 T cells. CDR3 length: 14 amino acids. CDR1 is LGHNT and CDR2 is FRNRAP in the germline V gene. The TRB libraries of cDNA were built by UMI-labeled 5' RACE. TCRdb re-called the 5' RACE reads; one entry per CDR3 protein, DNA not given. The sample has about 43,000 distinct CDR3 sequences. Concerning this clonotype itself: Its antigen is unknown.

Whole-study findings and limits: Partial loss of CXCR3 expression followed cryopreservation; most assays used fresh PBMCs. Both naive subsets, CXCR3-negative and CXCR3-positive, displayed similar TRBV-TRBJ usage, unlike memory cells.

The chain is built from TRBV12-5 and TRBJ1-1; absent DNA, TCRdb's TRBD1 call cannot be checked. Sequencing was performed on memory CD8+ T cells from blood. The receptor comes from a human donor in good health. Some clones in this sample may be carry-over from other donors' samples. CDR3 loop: CASGFQGSTTEAFF. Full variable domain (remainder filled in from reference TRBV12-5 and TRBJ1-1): DARVTQTPRHKVTEMGQEVTMRCQPILGHNTVFWYRQTMMQGLELLAYFRNRAPLDDSGMPKDRFSAEMPDATLATLKIQPSEPRDSAVYFCASGFQGSTTEAFFGQGTRLTVV.